The 3 T cell receptor beta chains given below trace back to one sample, sequenced in a study of blood T cell repertoires in COVID-19. Data came from immunoSEQ multiplex PCR; TCRdb stores just in-frame clones and leaves some out. Among a few hundred thousand clones listed, around 89% were seen once. Sequences were obtained from PBMCs or T cells enriched from blood (not recorded which). Receptor source: a man aged 18 to 29 who had recovered from COVID-19.

The V and J genes are TRBV5-1 and TRBJ2-7; D is unresolved. V dropped 1 base and J dropped 3 bases, with 17 bases sitting between them. CDR3 length: 16 residues. Germline V gene sequence: CDR1 SGHRS, CDR2 YFSETQ. The CDR3 loop reads CASSLRQAVPIYEQYF. CDR3 sequence (DNA): TGCGCCAGCAGCTTGAGGCAGGCCGTTCCAATCTACGAGCAGTACTTC.

The V gene is TRBV27, the J gene TRBJ2-1; 7 bases align to TRBD2. V was clipped by 2 bases and J by 8 bases; unmatched bases: 6. The CDR3 sequence is 14 residues long. Germline CDR1 and CDR2: MNHEY and SMNVEV (reference sequence). Written as DNA, the CDR3 is TGTGCCAGCAGTTTAGCGGGAGTCGACCATGAGCAGTTCTTC. This translates into CASSLAGVDHEQFF.

The chain combines TRBV9 with TRBJ2-3, with 9 bases lining up with TRBD2. This CDR3 is built from 14 residues. The germline V gene encodes CDR1 SGDLS and CDR2 YYNGEE. V lost 8 bases to trimming and J lost 6 bases; unmatched junction nucleotides: 10. CDR3 sequence: CASQKGLASDTQYF. The CDR3 DNA is TGTGCCAGTCAAAAAGGACTAGCGTCGGATACGCAGTATTTT.